One sample yielded the 26 T cell receptor beta chains listed below, sequenced in a study of early T cells in non-severe SARS-CoV-2 infection. TCRdb re-analysed the 5' RACE reads in MiXCR, keeping a single row per CDR3 protein. The table has 25,000 to 35,000 distinct CDR3 sequences, about 3.9% seen once. Sequenced: whole blood. These receptors were collected from an adult who was a healthcare worker with PCR-confirmed SARS-CoV-2 infection or an uninfected control (not recorded which).

This clonotype was seen at least ten times. The V call is TRBV20-1, the J call TRBJ1-2, with TRBD1 matching over 8 bases. V lost 3 bases and J lost 7; bases outside the gene matches: 4. CDR3 length equals 12 residues. Germline CDR1 reads DFQATT; CDR2 reads SNEGSKA (reference sequence). CDR3 sequence reads: CSASLDRAGYTF. The CDR3 coding sequence is TGCAGTGCTAGTCTGGACAGGGCTGGCTACACCTTC.

This clonotype was seen many times. The J gene is TRBJ1-2, the V gene TRBV7-2; D unresolved. V gave up 0 bases and J gave up 4 bases, with 6 bases separating them. The CDR3 loop spans 13 amino acids. The germline CDR1 and CDR2 sequences are SGHTA and FQGNSA. The CDR3: CASSLAAAYGYTF. In nucleotides, the CDR3 is TGTGCCAGCAGCTTAGCTGCAGCCTATGGCTACACCTTC. The full variable domain, rest sourced from reference TRBV7-2 and TRBJ1-2, is GAGVSQSPSNKVTEKGKDVELRCDPISGHTALYWYRQSLGQGLEFLIYFQGNSAPDKSGLPSDRFSAERTGGSVSTLTIQRTQQEDSAVYLCASSLAAAYGYTFGSGTRLTVV.

This clonotype was seen at least ten times. The chain carries TRBV20-1 and TRBJ1-2; TRBD1 is a possible D gene (5 bases). Germline V lookup: CDR1 DFQATT, CDR2 SNEGSKA (reference sequence). V shed 3 bases and J shed 4 bases, with 15 bases lying between them. The CDR3 loop spans 14 amino acids. In nucleotides, the CDR3 is TGCAGTGCTAGCCCGGAGGGGTTCGGCTATGGCTACACCTTC. Translating it yields CSASPEGFGYGYTF.

In its sample, this clonotype was seen a few times. V is TRBV6-6 and J is TRBJ2-7; perhaps D is TRBD1 or TRBD2 (5 bases each). V shed 5 bases and J shed 2 bases, with 16 bases lying between them. The CDR3 has 15 residues. CDR1 and CDR2 from the germline V gene are MNHNY and SVGAGI (reference sequence). The CDR3 DNA reads TGTGCCAGCAGTGCGCCGGGGCGCAGAACCTACGAGCAGTACTTC. It yields the protein CASSAPGRRTYEQYF.

Relative to its sample, this clonotype is medium-sized (0.01 to 0.1%). The chain has TRBV18 and TRBJ2-1; 11 nucleotides line up with TRBD2. After removal of 3 bases from V and 9 bases from J, the junction contained 19 bases not matched to a gene. This CDR3 contains 19 residues. CDR1 KGHSH and CDR2 LQKENI come from the germline V gene. The CDR3 nucleotides are TGTGCCAGCTCACCCGGCGAAGTATTACTAGCGGGAGAGGCCTTTGAGCAGTTCTTC. Translation: CASSPGEVLLAGEAFEQFF.

This clonotype was seen a handful of times. CDR3 protein: CASSLLPGRADTQYF. The CDR3 coding sequence is TGTGCCAGCAGCTTACTCCCGGGCAGGGCAGATACGCAGTATTTT. The chain joins TRBV5-6 to TRBJ2-3, with a possible D match to TRBD1 (5 bases). V was pared by 2 bases and J by 4 bases, with 14 bases between. CDR3 length: 15 amino acids. Germline lookup yields CDR1 SGHDT and CDR2 YYEEEE. Full variable domain (rest looked up from reference TRBV5-6 and TRBJ2-3): DAGVTQSPTHLIKTRGQQVTLRCSPKSGHDTVSWYQQALGQGPQFIFQYYEEEERQRGNFPDRFSGHQFPNYSSELNVNALLLGDSALYLCASSLLPGRADTQYFGPGTRLTVL.

This clonotype was observed many times. The rearrangement joins TRBV5-6 to TRBJ2-2; 7 bases match TRBD2. The CDR3 contains 16 residues. Germline values: CDR1 SGHDT, CDR2 YYEEEE. The V and J ends lost 3 bases and 6 bases, in that order; junction bases with no gene match: 11. In nucleotides, the CDR3 is TGTGCCAGCAGCTCTTCCGGGACTACCGGCTCCGGGGAGCTGTTTTTT. Translating it yields CASSSSGTTGSGELFF.

This clonotype was observed at least ten times. The rearrangement joins TRBV28 to TRBJ2-2; 14 positions agree with TRBD2. With V trimmed by 5 bases and J by 9 bases, 8 bases remained unmatched. Germline V gene sequence: CDR1 MDHEN, CDR2 SYDVKM. CDR3 length: 16 amino acids. CDR3 region: CASSPGTSGSIRELFF. The CDR3 DNA is TGTGCCAGCAGTCCCGGGACTAGCGGGAGTATAAGGGAGCTGTTTTTT.

This clonotype was counted at least ten times. The rearrangement joins TRBV6-5 to TRBJ1-6, with D tentatively TRBD1 (6 bases). The V gene's germline CDR1 is MNHEY and CDR2 SVGAGI. V was trimmed by 7 bases and J by 5 bases, leaving 15 bases between them. CDR3 length: 15 residues. CDR3 DNA sequence: TGTGCCAGCAACCTACCGGGACAAGATAATTCACCCCTCCACTTT. The encoded protein is CASNLPGQDNSPLHF.

This clonotype was found many times. The chain uses TRBV7-2 and TRBJ1-4; D unclear. Deletions cut 10 bases from V and 0 bases from J, with 18 bases between. Looked up from germline, CDR1 is SGHTA and CDR2 is FQGNSA. The CDR3 spans 16 residues. In DNA form, the CDR3 reads TGTGCCACCCCCGGGGTTGGGGTCGCAACTAATGAAAAACTGTTTTTT. Translating gives CATPGVGVATNEKLFF.

This clonotype showed up many times. The chain links TRBV6-5 to TRBJ1-5, with D possibly TRBD1 on 6 matching bases. Germline V gene lookup returns CDR1 MNHEY and CDR2 SVGAGI. The CDR3 loop spans 14 amino acids. V lost 4 bases, J lost 2 bases, and 9 bases lay in between. This CDR3 reads CASSSQGGNQPQHF. The CDR3, as DNA: TGTGCCAGCAGTTCACAGGGAGGCAATCAGCCCCAGCATTTT.

The chain joins TRBV24-1 to TRBJ2-1, with TRBD1 matching 11 bases. Trimming took 4 bases from V and 7 from J; bases not matched to a gene: 20. Germline V gives CDR1 KGHDR, CDR2 SFDVKD. The CDR3 extends over 20 amino acids. CDR3 in DNA: TGTGCCACCAGTGAAACCGGGACAGGGGGTCTAGCGGGAAAGAAGAATGAGCAGTTCTTC. It is translated as CATSETGTGGLAGKKNEQFF.

This clonotype was counted ten times or more. The genes are TRBV2 and TRBJ2-1; D not resolved. The CDR3 length is 11 residues. Trimming stripped 6 bases from V and 4 bases from J, with 4 bases between. The germline gives CDR1 SNHLY, CDR2 FYNNEI. CDR3 amino acids: CASRQYNEQFF. The CDR3 bases are TGTGCCAGCAGGCAATACAATGAGCAGTTCTTC.

In this sample, this clonotype turned up many times. The chain couples TRBV4-3 to TRBJ1-2; no clear D gene. The germline CDR1 and CDR2 sequences are LGHNA and YSLEER. The V end was cut by 1 base, the J end by 0 bases, with 12 bases between. This CDR3 is 16 amino acids long. Written as DNA, the CDR3 is TGCGCCAGCAGCCAAGTTTTGGCTGCTGCTAACTATGGCTACACCTTC. It yields the protein CASSQVLAAANYGYTF.

This clonotype was seen more than once but under ten times. The chain links TRBV4-1 to TRBJ2-5; D not certain. The germline V and J ends were trimmed by 3 bases and 2 bases, with 13 bases remaining between them. The CDR3 extends over 15 amino acids. Looked up from germline, CDR1 is MGHRA and CDR2 is YSYEKL. The CDR3 region is CASSQNGVSQETQYF. Here the CDR3 DNA reads TGCGCCAGCAGCCAGAACGGCGTGTCACAAGAGACCCAGTACTTC.

In this sample, this clonotype turned up many times. The chain has TRBV28 and TRBJ2-2; 11 bases align to TRBD2. The CDR3 sequence is 18 residues long. The ends lost 1 base at V and 6 bases at J; junction bases unmatched: 10. Looked up from germline, CDR1 is MDHEN and CDR2 is SYDVKM. In DNA, the CDR3 is TGTGCCAGCAGTTTATTGACTAGCGGGATCTTCTTTTCCGGGGAGCTGTTTTTT. This codes for CASSLLTSGIFFSGELFF.

This clonotype was seen repeatedly, ten times or more. The chain employs TRBV7-2 and TRBJ2-1; D is unresolved. V lost 5 bases and J lost 15, with 14 bases in between. Germline CDR1 reads SGHTA; CDR2 reads FQGNSA. The CDR3 has 11 amino acids. The DNA of the CDR3 is TGTGCCAGCAGCACCAGACAAGGGTGGTTCTTC. Translating it yields CASSTRQGWFF.

This clonotype was recorded many times. The chain carries TRBV27 and TRBJ2-5, with D tentatively TRBD1 (6 bases). The V and J ends lost 6 bases and 2 bases respectively, with 16 bases between them. CDR3 length: 15 residues. The germline CDR1 and CDR2 sequences are MNHEY and SMNVEV (reference sequence). The DNA for the CDR3 is TGTGCCAGCAGAACAGGGAGAGGCTCTCAAGAGACCCAGTACTTC. It codes for CASRTGRGSQETQYF.

Many counts were recorded for this clonotype. The chain carries TRBV23-1 and TRBJ2-3; D is uncertain. TRBV23-1 is flagged as an ORF with uncertain function. V lost 0 bases to trimming and J lost 1 base, with 8 bases between them. CDR3 length equals 15 residues. CDR3 nucleotides: TGCGCCAGCAGTCAATCCCCCCGACGCACAGATACGCAGTATTTT. Translating it yields CASSQSPRRTDTQYF.

This clonotype was seen ten or more times. The V call is TRBV11-2, the J call TRBJ2-2; 9 nucleotides match TRBD2. CDR1 SGHAT and CDR2 FQNNGV come from the germline V gene. Trimming removed 4 bases from V and 1 base from J; junction bases left unmatched: 7. The CDR3 covers 17 residues. CDR3 sequence: CASSSPASGVNTGELFF. CDR3 DNA: TGTGCCAGCAGCTCCCCTGCTAGCGGGGTGAACACCGGGGAGCTGTTTTTT. Looking up the rest from reference TRBV11-2 and TRBJ2-2 gives the full variable domain: EAGVAQSPRYKIIEKRQSVAFWCNPISGHATLYWYQQILGQGPKLLIQFQNNGVVDDSQLPKDRFSAERLKGVDSTLKIQPAKLEDSAVYLCASSSPASGVNTGELFFGEGSRLTVL.

There are many counts of this clonotype. The gene calls are TRBV7-2 and TRBJ2-7; 8 nucleotides align to TRBD2. J lost 0 bases, V lost 1 base, and 5 bases had no gene match. This CDR3 comprises 16 residues. CDR1 SGHTA and CDR2 FQGNSA come from the germline V gene. In DNA form, the CDR3 reads TGTGCCAGCAGCTTAGGTCTAGCGGGCCTCTCCTACGAGCAGTACTTC. This codes for CASSLGLAGLSYEQYF.

This clonotype was found many times. CDR3 region: CASSLDGQGARGYTF. CDR3 in DNA: TGCGCCAGCAGCTTGGATGGACAGGGGGCTAGAGGCTACACCTTC. The chain joins TRBV5-1 to TRBJ1-2, with 11 bases fitting TRBD1. After removal of 0 bases from V and 8 bases from J, the junction contained 6 bases not matched to a gene. From germline, CDR1 is SGHRS and CDR2 YFSETQ. CDR3 length: 15 residues.

This clonotype showed up many times. The chain is built from TRBV27 and TRBJ2-5; the D gene could be TRBD1 or TRBD2 (5 bases each). The CDR3 covers 13 residues. Germline V gene sequence: CDR1 MNHEY, CDR2 SMNVEV (reference sequence). V lost 6 bases and J 2 bases, leaving 10 bases between the germline ends. CDR3 protein: CASSRGVQETQYF. The DNA for the CDR3 is TGTGCCAGCAGCCGAGGGGTACAAGAGACCCAGTACTTC.

The V call is TRBV7-2, the J call TRBJ2-2; 10 nucleotides agree with TRBD1. The germline gives CDR1 SGHTA, CDR2 FQGNSA. The CDR3 sequence is 15 residues long. V shed 5 bases, J shed 2 bases, and the junction held 2 bases outside the gene matches. The CDR3 spells CASSGTGENTGELFF. The CDR3 DNA sequence: TGTGCCAGCAGCGGGACAGGGGAAAACACCGGGGAGCTGTTTTTT. Together with reference TRBV7-2 and TRBJ2-2, the CDR3 gives the full variable domain: GAGVSQSPSNKVTEKGKDVELRCDPISGHTALYWYRQSLGQGLEFLIYFQGNSAPDKSGLPSDRFSAERTGGSVSTLTIQRTQQEDSAVYLCASSGTGENTGELFFGEGSRLTVL.

This clonotype was counted at least ten times. The chain couples TRBV11-2 to TRBJ2-7, with a weak D call TRBD1 (6 bases). Trimming removed 6 bases from V and 1 base from J, with 13 bases in between. Germline V gives CDR1 SGHAT, CDR2 FQNNGV. This CDR3 has 14 amino acids. The CDR3: CASSSHTGSYEQYF. The CDR3, as DNA: TGTGCCAGCAGTTCGCATACAGGGTCCTACGAGCAGTACTTC.

This clonotype was counted at least ten times. The chain combines TRBV18 with TRBJ2-1, with D uncertain. This CDR3 has 13 residues. Trimming took 1 base from V and 6 from J, leaving 7 bases between them. Per the germline V gene, CDR1 is KGHSH and CDR2 is LQKENI. The CDR3 DNA reads as TGTGCCAGCTCACCACTGACTTCCAATGAGCAGTTCTTC. Its protein product is CASSPLTSNEQFF.